This T cell receptor beta chain was retrieved from a study of cytomegalovirus exposure and HLA in healthy donors. Findings and caveats of the study: Analysis performed later found over 15,000 TCR beta sequences associated with HLA alleles at 0.05 false discovery rate. There were around 160 TCR beta chains listed as cytomegalovirus-associated.

This PCR relied on a set of 60 Vbeta primers and 13 Jbeta primers. The assay was immunoSEQ multiplex PCR, and TCRdb's table has in-frame clones only and misses some. The sample yields about 130,000 clones, 80% seen once. On this clone: What it recognizes is unknown.

Trimming pared 7 bases from V and 2 bases from J, leaving 14 bases between. Germline V gene lookup returns CDR1 MNHNS and CDR2 SASEGT. The CDR3 consists of 14 residues. The clonotype originates from a man younger than 40 in good health and CMV-seropositive. The sequenced sample consisted of PBMCs. The chain combines TRBV6-1 with TRBJ1-2; perhaps TRBD1 as D (5 bases). The CDR3 region is CASTPQGGNYGYTF. The CDR3 nucleotides read TGTGCCAGCACCCCCCAGGGTGGAAACTATGGCTACACCTTC.